The 3 T cell receptor beta chains in this list originate from one sample, sequenced in a study of T cells in Graves' hyperthyroidism and ophthalmopathy. Regions amplified from RNA transcripts were the TCR beta CDR3 regions. TCR CDR3 underwent first-round RT-PCR with the HTBI primer set. Via MiXCR, TCRdb re-called the multiplex PCR reads, giving one row per CDR3 protein. The sample includes approximately 400,000 distinct CDR3 sequences, 15% to 17% of them seen just once. Sequenced material: blood. Receptor source: a woman aged 18-29 years with Graves' hyperthyroidism.

Many counts were recorded for this clonotype. The J gene is TRBJ2-3, the V gene TRBV6-1, with 8 nucleotides matching TRBD2. The ends lost 7 bases at V and 1 base at J; junction bases unmatched: 7. In germline, CDR1 is MNHNS, CDR2 SASEGT. This CDR3 spans 15 amino acids. This CDR3 reads CASTRAGVGTDTQYF. CDR3 DNA sequence: TGTGCCAGCACAAGAGCGGGAGTCGGCACAGATACGCAGTATTTT.

The chain links TRBV27 to TRBJ2-3; the match to TRBD2 covers 11 bases. The length of the CDR3 is 15 residues. Germline V gene lookup returns CDR1 MNHEY and CDR2 SMNVEV (reference sequence). V shed 7 bases and J 4 bases; nucleotides not matched to a gene: 7. In DNA form, the CDR3 reads TGTGCCAGCACCCCCATAGCGGGAGGGCCAGATACGCAGTATTTT. This codes for CASTPIAGGPDTQYF.

Of note for this clonotype: A much bigger clone sits one base away, suggesting this may be a read error. V and J are TRBV10-3 and TRBJ2-5; TRBD2 aligns across 7 bases. The CDR3 loop spans 14 amino acids. The germline gives CDR1 ENHRY, CDR2 SYGVKD. The CDR3 sequence is CAISGGRSQETRYF. CDR3 in DNA: TGTGCCATCAGCGGGGGGAGGTCCCAAGAGACCCGGTACTTC.